The following is a T cell receptor (beta chain) sequence with its context. Trimming pared 5 bases from V and 1 base from J, leaving 9 bases between. This CDR3 comprises 14 residues. Looked up from germline, CDR1 is MNHNS and CDR2 is SASEGT. This specimen belongs to a study of blood T cell repertoires in COVID-19. Overall study context: There were acute and convalescent COVID-19 samples, and they came from the United States, Italy and Spain. T cells, B-cell-depleted T cells, or PBMCs provided the cDNA or gDNA that served as material.

Authors' methods: Nucleated cell counts were estimated from reference gene primer amplification. TCRdb keeps only in-frame clones here, not all; method: immunoSEQ multiplex PCR. That table gives V, J and clone size, and the DNA gave D and trimming. The sample has under 300,000 clones, roughly nine tenths seen once; the top ten hold under 6.5%. Each participant's cohort was designated according to participant-reported clinical history. The chain has TRBV6-1 and TRBJ1-5; D call uncertain. This sequence was found in a woman aged 25 to 39 with acute COVID-19. The sequenced sample consisted of PBMCs or T cells enriched from blood (not recorded which). CDR3 amino acids: CASSSWESNQPQHF. The CDR3 nucleotides read TGTGCCAGCAGTTCCTGGGAGAGCAATCAGCCCCAGCATTTT.